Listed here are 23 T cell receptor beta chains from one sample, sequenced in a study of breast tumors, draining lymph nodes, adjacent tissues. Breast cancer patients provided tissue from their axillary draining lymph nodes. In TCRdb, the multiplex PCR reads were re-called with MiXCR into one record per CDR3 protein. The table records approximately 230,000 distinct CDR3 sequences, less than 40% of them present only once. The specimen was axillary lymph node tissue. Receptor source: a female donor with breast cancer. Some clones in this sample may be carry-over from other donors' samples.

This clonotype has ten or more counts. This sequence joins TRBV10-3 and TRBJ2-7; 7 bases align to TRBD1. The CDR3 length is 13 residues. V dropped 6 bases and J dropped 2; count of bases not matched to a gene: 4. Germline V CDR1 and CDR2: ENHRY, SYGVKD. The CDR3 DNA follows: TGTGCCATCAGCTGGGGACAGCCCTACGAGCAGTACTTC. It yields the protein CAISWGQPYEQYF.

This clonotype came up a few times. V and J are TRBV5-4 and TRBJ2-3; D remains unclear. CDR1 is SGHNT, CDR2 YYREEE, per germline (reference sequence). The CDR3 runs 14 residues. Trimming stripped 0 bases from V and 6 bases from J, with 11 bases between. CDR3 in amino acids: CASSLGGLQDTQYF. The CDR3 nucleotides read TGTGCCAGCAGCTTGGGAGGCCTTCAGGATACGCAGTATTTT. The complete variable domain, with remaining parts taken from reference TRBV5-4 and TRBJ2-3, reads ETGVTQSPTHLIKTRGQQVTLRCSSQSGHNTVSWYQQALGQGPQFIFQYYREEENGRGNFPPRFSGLQFPNYSSELNVNALELDDSALYLCASSLGGLQDTQYFGPGTRLTVL.

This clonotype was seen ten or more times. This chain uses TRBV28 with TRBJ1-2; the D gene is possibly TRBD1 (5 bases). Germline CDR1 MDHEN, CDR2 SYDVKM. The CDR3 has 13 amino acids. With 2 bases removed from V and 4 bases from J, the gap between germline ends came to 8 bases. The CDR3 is CASSLGQGYGYTF. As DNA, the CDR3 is TGTGCCAGCAGTTTAGGCCAGGGCTATGGCTACACCTTC.

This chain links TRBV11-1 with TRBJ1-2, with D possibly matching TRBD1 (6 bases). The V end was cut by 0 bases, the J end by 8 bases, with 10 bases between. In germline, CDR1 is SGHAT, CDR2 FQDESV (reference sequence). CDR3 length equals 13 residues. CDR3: CASSLAGQWGYTF. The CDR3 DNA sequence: TGTGCCAGCAGCTTAGCAGGACAGTGGGGCTACACCTTC.

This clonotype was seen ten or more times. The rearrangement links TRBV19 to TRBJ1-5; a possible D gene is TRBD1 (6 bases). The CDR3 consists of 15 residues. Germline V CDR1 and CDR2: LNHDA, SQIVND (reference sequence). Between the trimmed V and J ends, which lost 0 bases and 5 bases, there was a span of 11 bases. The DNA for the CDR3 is TGTGCCAGTAGTATAGATTTTAGGGGGTATCAGCCCCAGCATTTT. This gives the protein CASSIDFRGYQPQHF.

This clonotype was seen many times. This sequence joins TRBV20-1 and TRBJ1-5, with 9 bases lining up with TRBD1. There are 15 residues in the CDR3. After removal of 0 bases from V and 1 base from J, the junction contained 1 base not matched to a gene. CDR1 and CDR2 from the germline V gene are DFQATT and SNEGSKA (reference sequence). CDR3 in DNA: TGCAGTGCTAGAGAACAGGGGGCGAGCAATCAGCCCCAGCATTTT. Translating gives CSAREQGASNQPQHF.

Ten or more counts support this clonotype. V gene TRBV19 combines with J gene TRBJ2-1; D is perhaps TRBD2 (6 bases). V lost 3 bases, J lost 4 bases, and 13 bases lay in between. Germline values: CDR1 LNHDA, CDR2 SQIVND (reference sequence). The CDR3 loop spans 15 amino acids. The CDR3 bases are TGTGCCAGTAGTATCACCCGGACTATGTACAATGAGCAGTTCTTC. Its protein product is CASSITRTMYNEQFF.

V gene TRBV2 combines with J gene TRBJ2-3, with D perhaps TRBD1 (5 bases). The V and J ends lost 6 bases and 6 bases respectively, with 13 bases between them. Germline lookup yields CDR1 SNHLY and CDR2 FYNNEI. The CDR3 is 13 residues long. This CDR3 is CASSREGNDTQYF. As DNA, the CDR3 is TGTGCCAGCAGCAGGGAAGGTAATGATACGCAGTATTTT. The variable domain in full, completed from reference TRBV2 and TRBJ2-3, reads EPEVTQTPSHQVTQMGQEVILRCVPISNHLYFYWYRQILGQKVEFLVSFYNNEISEKSEIFDDQFSVERPDGSNFTLKIRSTKLEDSAMYFCASSREGNDTQYFGPGTRLTVL.

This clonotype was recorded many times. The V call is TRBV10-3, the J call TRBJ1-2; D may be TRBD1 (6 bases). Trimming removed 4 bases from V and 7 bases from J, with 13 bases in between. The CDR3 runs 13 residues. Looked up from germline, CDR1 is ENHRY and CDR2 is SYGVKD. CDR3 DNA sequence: TGTGCCATCAGTGTTCCTGGGGGGGCTGGCTACACCTTC. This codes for CAISVPGGAGYTF.

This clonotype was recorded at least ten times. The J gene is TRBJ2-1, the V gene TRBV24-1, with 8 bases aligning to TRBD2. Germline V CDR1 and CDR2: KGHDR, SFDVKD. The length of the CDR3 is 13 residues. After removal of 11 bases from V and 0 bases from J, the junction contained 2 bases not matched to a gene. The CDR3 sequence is CAISGSSYNEQFF. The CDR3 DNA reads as TGTGCCATCAGCGGGAGCTCCTACAATGAGCAGTTCTTC.

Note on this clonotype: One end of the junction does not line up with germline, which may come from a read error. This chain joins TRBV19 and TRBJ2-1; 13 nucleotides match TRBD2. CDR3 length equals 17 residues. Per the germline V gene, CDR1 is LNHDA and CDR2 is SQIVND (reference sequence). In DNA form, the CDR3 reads TGTGCCAGTAGTATAGATTCGGGACTAGCGGGGTTGGATGAGCAGTCCTTC. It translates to CASSIDSGLAGLDEQSF.

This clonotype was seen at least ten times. The CDR3 protein is CSASEGYGYTF. The CDR3 DNA reads TGCAGTGCTAGTGAAGGCTATGGCTACACCTTC. The V call is TRBV20-1, the J call TRBJ1-2; D unresolved. The CDR3 consists of 11 residues. With 3 bases removed from V and 4 bases from J, the gap between germline ends came to 6 bases. Germline values: CDR1 DFQATT, CDR2 SNEGSKA (reference sequence).

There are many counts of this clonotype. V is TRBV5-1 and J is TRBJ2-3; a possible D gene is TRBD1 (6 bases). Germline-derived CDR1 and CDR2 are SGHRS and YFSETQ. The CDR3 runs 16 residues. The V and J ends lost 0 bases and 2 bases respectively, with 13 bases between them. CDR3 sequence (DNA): TGCGCCAGCAGCTTGGCCGCAGGGGCGACCACAGATACGCAGTATTTT. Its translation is CASSLAAGATTDTQYF. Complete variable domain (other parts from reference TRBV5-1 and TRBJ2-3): KAGVTQTPRYLIKTRGQQVTLSCSPISGHRSVSWYQQTPGQGLQFLFEYFSETQRNKGNFPGRFSGRQFSNSRSEMNVSTLELGDSALYLCASSLAAGATTDTQYFGPGTRLTVL.

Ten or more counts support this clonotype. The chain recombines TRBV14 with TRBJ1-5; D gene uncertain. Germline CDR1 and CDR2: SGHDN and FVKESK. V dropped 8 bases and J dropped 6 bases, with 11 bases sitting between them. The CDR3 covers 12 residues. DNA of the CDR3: TGTGCCAGCTTAAGGGAGCGTCAGCCCCAGCATTTT. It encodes CASLRERQPQHF.

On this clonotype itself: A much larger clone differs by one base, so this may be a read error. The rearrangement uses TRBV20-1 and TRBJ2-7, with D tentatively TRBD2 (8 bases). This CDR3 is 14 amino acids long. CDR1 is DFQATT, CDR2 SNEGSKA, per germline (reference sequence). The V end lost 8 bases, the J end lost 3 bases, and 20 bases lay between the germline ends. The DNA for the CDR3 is TGCAGTACTAAGGGGGCGGGAGGAGGCTACGAGCAGTACTTC. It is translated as CSTKGAGGGYEQYF.

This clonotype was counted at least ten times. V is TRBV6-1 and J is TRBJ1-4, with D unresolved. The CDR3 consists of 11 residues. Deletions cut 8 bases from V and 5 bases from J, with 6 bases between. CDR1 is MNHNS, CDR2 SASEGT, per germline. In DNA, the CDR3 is TGTGCCAGCGGATTGAATGAAAAACTGTTTTTT. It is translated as CASGLNEKLFF.

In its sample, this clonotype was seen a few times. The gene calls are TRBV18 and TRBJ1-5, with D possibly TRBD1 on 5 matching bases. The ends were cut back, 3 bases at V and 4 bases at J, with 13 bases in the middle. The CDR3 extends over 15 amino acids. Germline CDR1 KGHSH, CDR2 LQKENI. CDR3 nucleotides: TGTGCCAGCTCACCCGGGGACGGAGAGAATCAGCCCCAGCATTTT. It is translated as CASSPGDGENQPQHF.

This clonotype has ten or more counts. CDR3 in amino acids: CASSLGGDSNQPQHF. CDR3 nucleotides: TGCGCCAGCAGCTTGGGGGGGGATAGCAATCAGCCCCAGCATTTT. V is TRBV5-1 and J is TRBJ1-5, with D tentatively TRBD1 (5 bases). The CDR3 consists of 15 residues. Germline-derived CDR1 and CDR2 are SGHRS and YFSETQ. Between the trimmed V and J ends, which lost 0 bases and 0 bases, there was a span of 7 bases.

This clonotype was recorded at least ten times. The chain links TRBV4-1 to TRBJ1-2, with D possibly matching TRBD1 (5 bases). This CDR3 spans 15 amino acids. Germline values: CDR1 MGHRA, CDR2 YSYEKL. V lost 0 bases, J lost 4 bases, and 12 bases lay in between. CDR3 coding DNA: TGCGCCAGCAGCCAAGATGGAGACAGAGGCTATGGCTACACCTTC. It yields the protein CASSQDGDRGYGYTF.

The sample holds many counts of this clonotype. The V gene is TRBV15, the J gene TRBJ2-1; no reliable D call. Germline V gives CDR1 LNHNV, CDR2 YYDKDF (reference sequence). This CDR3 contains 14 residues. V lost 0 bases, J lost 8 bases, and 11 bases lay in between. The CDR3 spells CATSRDGEWHEQFF. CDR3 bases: TGTGCCACCAGCAGAGATGGCGAGTGGCATGAGCAGTTCTTC.

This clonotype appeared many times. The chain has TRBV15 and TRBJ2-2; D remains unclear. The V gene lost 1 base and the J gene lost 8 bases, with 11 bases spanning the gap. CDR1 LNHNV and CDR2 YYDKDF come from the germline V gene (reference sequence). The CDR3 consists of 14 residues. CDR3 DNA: TGTGCCACCAGCAGAGGATCTGCTCGAGGGGAGCTGTTTTTT. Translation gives CATSRGSARGELFF.

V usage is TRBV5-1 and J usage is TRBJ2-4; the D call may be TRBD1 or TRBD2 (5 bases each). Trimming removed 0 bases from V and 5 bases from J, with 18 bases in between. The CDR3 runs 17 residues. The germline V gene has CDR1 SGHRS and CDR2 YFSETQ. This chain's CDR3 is CASSLDIWGSVQNIQYF. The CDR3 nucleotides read TGCGCCAGCAGCTTGGATATTTGGGGGTCCGTCCAAAACATTCAGTACTTC.

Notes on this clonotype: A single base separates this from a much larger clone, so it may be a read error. Here the CDR3 reads CACSTGMGVRETQYF. The CDR3 DNA sequence: TGTGCCTGTAGTACAGGGATGGGGGTAAGAGAGACCCAGTACTTC. The chain uses TRBV19 and TRBJ2-5; TRBD1 might be the D (6 bases). Germline lookup yields CDR1 LNHDA and CDR2 SQIVND (reference sequence). The CDR3 is 15 residues long.